A single sample is the source of the 21 T cell receptor beta chains below, sequenced in a study of cytomegalovirus exposure and HLA in healthy donors. With 60 Vbeta and 13 Jbeta primers, the PCR was carried out. Produced via immunoSEQ multiplex PCR; TCRdb's table is partial and in-frame only. Counted here are about 140,000 clones, around 80% occurring once; the ten biggest clones make up just over 5%. The sequencing input was PBMCs. The receptors were sampled from a male donor in good health and CMV-seronegative.

J is TRBJ1-2 and V is TRBV7-2; no firm D call. Germline assignment: CDR1 SGHTA and CDR2 FQGNSA. The CDR3 consists of 12 residues. Trimming pared 1 base from V and 5 bases from J, leaving 5 bases between. In nucleotides, the CDR3 is TGTGCCAGCAGCTTAGACAGATATGGCTACACCTTC. Residues: CASSLDRYGYTF. Looking up the rest from reference TRBV7-2 and TRBJ1-2 gives the full variable domain: GAGVSQSPSNKVTEKGKDVELRCDPISGHTALYWYRQSLGQGLEFLIYFQGNSAPDKSGLPSDRFSAERTGGSVSTLTIQRTQQEDSAVYLCASSLDRYGYTFGSGTRLTVV.

V usage is TRBV27 and J usage is TRBJ1-6; D is perhaps TRBD1 (6 bases). The V and J ends lost 5 bases and 9 bases respectively, with 11 bases between them. The germline gives CDR1 MNHEY, CDR2 SMNVEV (reference sequence). The CDR3 has 13 residues. CDR3 nucleotides: TGTGCCAGCAGTCCGGGGGGCGTTTCACCCCTCCACTTT. This encodes CASSPGGVSPLHF.

The J gene is TRBJ1-2, the V gene TRBV11-2; perhaps TRBD1 as D (5 bases). Germline CDR1 and CDR2: SGHAT and FQNNGV. Trimming pared 5 bases from V and 2 bases from J, leaving 21 bases between. CDR3 length equals 17 residues. For the CDR3, the DNA is TGTGCCAGCAGCAATCCGGCGGGGGGACCCCGGAACTATGGCTACACCTTC. Translated: CASSNPAGGPRNYGYTF. Variable domain in full (rest from reference TRBV11-2 and TRBJ1-2): EAGVAQSPRYKIIEKRQSVAFWCNPISGHATLYWYQQILGQGPKLLIQFQNNGVVDDSQLPKDRFSAERLKGVDSTLKIQPAKLEDSAVYLCASSNPAGGPRNYGYTFGSGTRLTVV.

This clone was detected only a few times. The chain carries TRBV6-6 and TRBJ1-2; tentative D call: TRBD1 (5 bases). The germline V and J ends were trimmed by 5 bases and 1 base, with 17 bases remaining between them. Germline V gene lookup returns CDR1 MNHNY and CDR2 SVGAGI (reference sequence). The length of the CDR3 is 16 residues. For the CDR3, the DNA is TGTGCCAGCAGTACCGGGACTTTGACCATTAACTATGGCTACACCTTC. The encoded protein is CASSTGTLTINYGYTF.

This clone appeared a single time. The chain is built from TRBV28 and TRBJ2-6, with D unclear. The germline V gene encodes CDR1 MDHEN and CDR2 SYDVKM. Between the trimmed V and J ends, which lost 6 bases and 0 bases, there was a span of 15 bases. The CDR3 is made up of 17 amino acids. Here the CDR3 reads CASSPWWAASGANVLTF. The CDR3 nucleotides read TGTGCCAGCAGCCCCTGGTGGGCCGCCTCTGGGGCCAACGTCCTGACTTTC.

This sequence joins TRBV28 and TRBJ2-3; 7 positions match TRBD2. CDR3 size: 14 residues. Germline trimming cut 6 bases from V and 1 base from J; bases unmatched to any gene: 4. Per germline, CDR1 MDHEN and CDR2 SYDVKM. This chain's CDR3 is CASSPAGGTDTQYF. CDR3 nucleotides: TGTGCCAGCAGCCCCGCGGGGGGCACAGATACGCAGTATTTT.

The gene calls are TRBV7-9 and TRBJ2-1; TRBD1 matches 7 bases. The germline gives CDR1 SEHNR, CDR2 FQNEAQ (reference sequence). V was clipped by 2 bases and J by 0 bases; unmatched bases: 4. The CDR3 is 16 residues long. Written as DNA, the CDR3 is TGTGCCAGCAGCTTAAGAGGACAGGCCTCCTACAATGAGCAGTTCTTC. It encodes CASSLRGQASYNEQFF.

The chain recombines TRBV4-1 with TRBJ2-4; 7 bases match TRBD1. CDR3 length: 22 amino acids. V dropped 4 bases and J dropped 0; count of bases not matched to a gene: 24. CDR1 is MGHRA, CDR2 YSYEKL, per germline. The CDR3 sequence is CASSLRADRQGQNSLAKNIQYF. CDR3 DNA: TGCGCCAGCAGCCTTCGGGCCGATCGACAGGGCCAAAATTCCTTAGCCAAAAACATTCAGTACTTC.

The chain joins TRBV11-2 to TRBJ2-7, with D unresolved. This CDR3 contains 14 residues. Deletions cut 0 bases from V and 2 bases from J, with 8 bases between. CDR1 and CDR2 from the germline V gene are SGHAT and FQNNGV. Written as DNA, the CDR3 is TGTGCCAGCAGCTTAGATCAGAAAGCCTACGAGCAGTACTTC. This translates into CASSLDQKAYEQYF.

The chain couples TRBV7-9 to TRBJ2-7; perhaps TRBD2 as D (6 bases). V lost 1 base and J lost 3, with 19 bases in between. The CDR3 has 17 residues. Per the germline V gene, CDR1 is SEHNR and CDR2 is FQNEAQ (reference sequence). The CDR3 loop is CASSLDGPASAYYEQYF. The CDR3 DNA reads TGTGCCAGCAGCTTAGATGGTCCGGCTAGCGCTTACTACGAGCAGTACTTC.

CDR3 amino acids: CAISGHSSGADEQYF. For the CDR3, the DNA is TGTGCCATCAGTGGGCATTCTAGCGGGGCCGACGAGCAGTACTTC. The chain employs TRBV10-3 and TRBJ2-5; 9 bases fit TRBD2. The J call is doubtful: the DNA matches TRBJ2-7 better. Germline V lookup: CDR1 ENHRY, CDR2 SYGVKD. CDR3 length: 15 amino acids.

The chain is built from TRBV5-1 and TRBJ2-3, with D possibly matching TRBD1 (5 bases). Germline V lookup: CDR1 SGHRS, CDR2 YFSETQ. Between the trimmed V and J ends, which lost 5 bases and 0 bases, there was a span of 10 bases. The length of the CDR3 is 14 residues. For the CDR3, the DNA is TGCGCCAGCAGTTTCCAGGGAAGCACAGATACGCAGTATTTT. Residues: CASSFQGSTDTQYF.

The gene calls are TRBV4-1 and TRBJ2-3; the match to TRBD1 covers 9 bases. The CDR3 spans 15 residues. The V and J ends lost 3 bases and 5 bases, in that order; junction bases with no gene match: 6. Per the germline V gene, CDR1 is MGHRA and CDR2 is YSYEKL. The CDR3 loop reads CASSHMTGGRDTQYF. DNA of the CDR3: TGCGCCAGCAGCCATATGACAGGGGGTAGAGATACGCAGTATTTT.

The V call is TRBV7-8, the J call TRBJ1-6, with TRBD1 as a possible D gene (5 bases). Germline-derived CDR1 and CDR2 are SGHVS and FQNEAQ. This CDR3 has 13 residues. With 2 bases removed from V and 9 bases from J, the gap between germline ends came to 8 bases. The CDR3 region is CASSLSQGSPLHF. CDR3 coding DNA: TGTGCCAGCAGCTTAAGCCAGGGTTCACCCCTCCACTTT.

On this clone: A far larger clone is a single base away, which makes a read error likely. The genes are TRBV4-1 and TRBJ2-3, with 9 bases aligning to TRBD2. In germline, CDR1 is MGHRA, CDR2 YSYEKL. V lost 4 bases, J lost 2 bases, and 10 bases stayed unmatched. The CDR3 spans 17 residues. The CDR3 sequence is CASSPDQSGGITDTQYF. DNA for the CDR3: TGCGCCAGCAGCCCTGATCAAAGCGGGGGGATCACAGATACGCAGTATTTT.

The chain is built from TRBV6-5 and TRBJ1-4; D is ambiguous. The germline V gene encodes CDR1 MNHEY and CDR2 SVGAGI. This CDR3 spans 14 amino acids. The V end was cut by 6 bases, the J end by 4 bases, with 12 bases between. CDR3 sequence (DNA): TGTGCCAGCAGATCCAGGAGGTTTAATGAAAAACTGTTTTTT. Its translation: CASRSRRFNEKLFF.

This clone showed up just a few times. This chain links TRBV5-8 with TRBJ2-3, with D perhaps matching TRBD1 (7 bases). CDR1 SGHTS and CDR2 YDEGEE come from the germline V gene. Deletions cut 4 bases from V and 4 bases from J, with 19 bases between. The CDR3 has 16 amino acids. CDR3 bases: TGTGCCAGCAGCGGGGGGACAGTGGTATCTGCAGATACGCAGTATTTT. Its translation is CASSGGTVVSADTQYF. The full variable domain, its missing parts supplied by reference TRBV5-8 and TRBJ2-3, is EAGVTQSPTHLIKTRGQQATLRCSPISGHTSVYWYQQALGLGLQFLLWYDEGEERNRGNFPPRFSGRQFPNYSSELNVNALELEDSALYLCASSGGTVVSADTQYFGPGTRLTVL.

This sequence joins TRBV5-6 and TRBJ2-7, with 9 bases that match TRBD1. V lost 4 bases and J lost 8; bases outside the gene matches: 4. Germline values: CDR1 SGHDT, CDR2 YYEEEE. The CDR3 length is 12 residues. CDR3 sequence: CASSPGTGKQYF. The CDR3 coding sequence is TGTGCCAGCAGCCCAGGGACAGGGAAGCAGTACTTC.

V gene TRBV4-1 combines with J gene TRBJ2-7, with D possibly matching TRBD1 (6 bases). The germline gives CDR1 MGHRA, CDR2 YSYEKL. V was clipped by 4 bases and J by 3 bases, with 16 bases between them. The length of the CDR3 is 15 residues. In DNA, the CDR3 is TGCGCCAGCAGCCTATTGGACAGACCGGACTACGAGCAGTACTTC. The encoded protein is CASSLLDRPDYEQYF.

The chain joins TRBV15 to TRBJ1-4; TRBD1 matches at 9 bases. The CDR3 extends over 14 amino acids. Trimming removed 5 bases from V and 8 bases from J; junction bases left unmatched: 6. Germline CDR1 LNHNV, CDR2 YYDKDF (reference sequence). CDR3 sequence reads: CATSLRQGGEKLFF. The DNA for the CDR3 is TGTGCCACCAGCTTGAGACAGGGGGGCGAAAAACTGTTTTTT.

This clone has just a few counts. The rearrangement links TRBV7-9 to TRBJ1-2; TRBD1 might be the D (5 bases). Deletions cut 5 bases from V and 4 bases from J, with 11 bases between. In germline, CDR1 is SEHNR, CDR2 FQNEAQ (reference sequence). The CDR3 is 13 residues long. CDR3 sequence reads: CASSQGDGYGYTF. The CDR3 nucleotides are TGTGCCAGCAGCCAAGGGGATGGCTATGGCTACACCTTC.